The 9 T cell receptor beta chains below come from one sample, sequenced in a study of blood T cell repertoires in COVID-19. Assay used: immunoSEQ multiplex PCR; TCRdb lists only in-frame clones, some missing. This table has roughly 160,000 clones, roughly nine tenths appearing once. Material for sequencing was peripheral blood. The receptors come from a man aged 45-65 years with acute or convalescent COVID-19.

J is TRBJ1-2 and V is TRBV6-1, with 8 bases lining up with TRBD1. V lost 4 bases to trimming and J lost 6 bases; unmatched junction nucleotides: 13. There are 16 residues in the CDR3. The V gene's germline CDR1 is MNHNS and CDR2 SASEGT. CDR3 sequence (DNA): TGTGCCAGCAGTGTCGGTCCGGGACAGGCGGGCCATGGCTACACCTTC. As protein: CASSVGPGQAGHGYTF.

This chain connects TRBV24-1 to TRBJ2-2; 13 bases match TRBD2. CDR3 length: 19 residues. The V gene end was trimmed by 4 bases and the J gene end by 4 bases; junction bases not matched to a gene: 11. CDR1 and CDR2 (germline): KGHDR, SFDVKD. This CDR3 reads CATSEPGLAGARGTGELFF. As DNA, the CDR3 is TGTGCCACCAGTGAGCCCGGACTAGCGGGGGCGCGTGGCACCGGGGAGCTGTTTTTT.

This chain links TRBV6-2 or TRBV6-3 with TRBJ2-3, with D possibly matching TRBD2 (7 bases). This CDR3 has 14 residues. Germline values: CDR1 MNHEY, CDR2 SVGEGT. V was clipped by 0 bases and J by 7 bases, with 11 bases between them. CDR3 sequence reads: CASSYSRGGYTQYF. The CDR3 coding sequence is TGTGCCAGCAGTTACTCCCGCGGGGGCTATACGCAGTATTTT.

V and J are TRBV30 and TRBJ2-2; TRBD1 matches 9 bases. The CDR3 is made up of 14 amino acids. V lost 5 bases, J lost 4 bases, and 5 bases stayed unmatched. Germline V gives CDR1 GTSNPN, CDR2 SVGIG (reference sequence). CDR3 DNA: TGTGCCTGGCGGCGGACAGGGGTCACCGGGGAGCTGTTTTTT. Its protein is CAWRRTGVTGELFF.

The rearrangement joins TRBV27 to TRBJ2-3; no firm D call. The CDR3 spans 13 residues. V shed 3 bases and J shed 1 base, with 5 bases lying between them. Germline lookup yields CDR1 MNHEY and CDR2 SMNVEV (reference sequence). Here the CDR3 reads CASSFPGTDTQYF. The CDR3 DNA reads TGTGCCAGCAGTTTTCCGGGCACAGATACGCAGTATTTT.

The gene calls are TRBV7-8 and TRBJ1-5; 10 nucleotides align to TRBD1. Looked up from germline, CDR1 is SGHVS and CDR2 is FQNEAQ. J gave up 0 bases and V 0 bases, and 11 bases lay outside the gene matches. The CDR3 contains 20 residues. CDR3 nucleotides: TGTGCCAGCAGCTTAGCCAGACAGGGGGCAGGGGGGTATAGCAATCAGCCCCAGCATTTT. Residues: CASSLARQGAGGYSNQPQHF. The entire variable domain, with the rest obtained from reference TRBV7-8 and TRBJ1-5, is as follows: GAGVSQSPRYKVAKRGQDVALRCDPISGHVSLFWYQQALGQGPEFLTYFQNEAQLDKSGLPSDRFFAERPEGSVSTLKIQRTQQEDSAVYLCASSLARQGAGGYSNQPQHFGDGTRLSIL.

The chain links TRBV7-6 to TRBJ2-1; TRBD2 matches 9 bases. Germline assignment: CDR1 SGHVS and CDR2 FNYEAQ. This CDR3 contains 15 residues. With V trimmed by 1 base and J by 7 bases, 5 bases remained unmatched. The chain's CDR3 is CASSLGGGVRNEQFF. CDR3 DNA: TGTGCCAGCAGCTTAGGCGGGGGGGTTAGGAATGAGCAGTTCTTC.

This clone showed up just once. The V and J genes are TRBV7-2 and TRBJ1-5; no definite D call. This CDR3 is built from 16 residues. Germline values: CDR1 SGHTA, CDR2 FQGNSA. V was shortened by 2 bases and J by 4 bases, with 15 bases between the two germline ends. This CDR3 reads CASSLSASLRNQPQHF. CDR3 DNA: TGTGCCAGCAGCTTATCAGCGTCGTTACGGAATCAGCCCCAGCATTTT.

J is TRBJ1-6 and V is TRBV3-1 (or the pseudogene TRBV3-2); D is possibly TRBD1 (5 bases). The ends were cut back, 0 bases at V and 8 bases at J, with 8 bases in the middle. The CDR3 is 14 residues long. The germline CDR1 and CDR2 sequences are LGHDT and YNNKEL (reference sequence). The chain's CDR3 is CASSQDRGYSPLHF. The CDR3 region has the DNA TGTGCCAGCAGCCAAGATCGGGGGTATTCACCCCTCCACTTT.